The clone carrying this T cell receptor (beta chain) has just a few counts. Its antigen is still unknown. Regarding time point: patch test 2, 6 weeks after DPC sensitization. As for treatment: therapeutic diphenylcyclopropenone sensitization with weekly scalp DPC. Blood sampling preceded each patch test application. CDR3 size: 12 residues. V was pared by 6 bases and J by 5 bases, with 1 base of the junction left unmatched. The germline gives CDR1 SGHTA, CDR2 FQGNSA. This specimen belongs to a study of human T cells and chemical hapten exposure. Broader study findings: Controls had significantly fewer large CDR3 similarity clusters than were formed by expanded TCRs.

Using its own MiXCR run on the RACE reads, TCRdb lists one record per CDR3 protein. The sample lists some 88,000 distinct CDR3 sequences, approximately 11% occurring once. This receptor was taken from a man aged 40-49 years with alopecia areata. Some clones in this sample may be carry-over from other donors' samples. Sequenced material: whole blood, taken in connection with sensitization to the hapten diphenylcyclopropenone (DPC). V and J are TRBV7-2 and TRBJ2-7, with TRBD2 matching 10 bases. The CDR3 reads CASSLAGDEQYF. CDR3 bases: TGTGCCAGCAGTCTAGCGGGAGACGAGCAGTACTTC. The complete variable domain, with remaining parts taken from reference TRBV7-2 and TRBJ2-7, reads GAGVSQSPSNKVTEKGKDVELRCDPISGHTALYWYRQSLGQGLEFLIYFQGNSAPDKSGLPSDRFSAERTGGSVSTLTIQRTQQEDSAVYLCASSLAGDEQYFGPGTRLTVT.